What follows describes a single T cell receptor (beta chain). Its specificity is unknown. The source of the sample is a study of shared clonotypes between healthy human individuals. As for the study in general: A donor's plate count was three for CD4 naive and three for CD4 memory; CD8 naive had two and CD8 memory one.

V was cut by 5 bases and J by 9 bases, with 7 bases left in between. Germline CDR1 MNHNS, CDR2 SASEGT. The CDR3 contains 11 residues. Findings and caveats of the study: A small donor pool kept down the genetic and exposure-history diversity that was represented. Relative to clonotypes present in all four donors, those not shared had lower generation probabilities.

Method: immunoSEQ multiplex PCR; TCRdb's copy keeps in-frame clones and lacks some. The sample lists approximately 2.5 million clones, roughly 93% occurring once. The gene calls are TRBV6-1 and TRBJ2-2; D uncertain. Specimen: naive CD4+ T cells from PBMCs. Subset: CD45RA+ positively selected. The sequence was obtained from a man aged 18 to 35 in good health. Some clones in this sample may be carry-over from other donors' samples. Written as DNA, the CDR3 is TGTGCCAGCAGTAGAGTACGGGAGCTGTTTTTT. Translation gives CASSRVRELFF.